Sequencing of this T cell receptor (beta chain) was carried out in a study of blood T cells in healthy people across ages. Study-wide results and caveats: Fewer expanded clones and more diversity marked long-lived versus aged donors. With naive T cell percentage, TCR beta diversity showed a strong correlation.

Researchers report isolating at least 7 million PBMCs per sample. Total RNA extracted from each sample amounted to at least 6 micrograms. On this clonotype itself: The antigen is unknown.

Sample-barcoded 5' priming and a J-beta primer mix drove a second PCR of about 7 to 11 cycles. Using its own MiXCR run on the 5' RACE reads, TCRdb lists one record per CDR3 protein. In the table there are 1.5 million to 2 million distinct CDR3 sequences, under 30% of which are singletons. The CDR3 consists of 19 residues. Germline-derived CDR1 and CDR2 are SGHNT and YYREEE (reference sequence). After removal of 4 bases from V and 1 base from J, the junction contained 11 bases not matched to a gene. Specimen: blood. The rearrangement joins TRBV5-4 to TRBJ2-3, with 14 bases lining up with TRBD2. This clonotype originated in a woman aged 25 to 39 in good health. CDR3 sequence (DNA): TGTGCCAGCAGCAAGGGACTAGCGGGAGCCCAAGGGGGCACAGATACGCAGTATTTT. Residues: CASSKGLAGAQGGTDTQYF. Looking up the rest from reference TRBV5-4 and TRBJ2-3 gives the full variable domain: ETGVTQSPTHLIKTRGQQVTLRCSSQSGHNTVSWYQQALGQGPQFIFQYYREEENGRGNFPPRFSGLQFPNYSSELNVNALELDDSALYLCASSKGLAGAQGGTDTQYFGPGTRLTVL.